This TCR beta chain originates from a study of blood T cells in healthy people across ages. Combining a sample-barcoded 5' primer with a J-beta primer mix, a second PCR ran for about 7 to 11 cycles. TCRdb fed the 5' RACE reads into MiXCR, producing one record per CDR3 protein. This sample has approximately 800,000 distinct CDR3 sequences, with roughly 25% found just once. Trimming pared 8 bases from V and 0 bases from J, leaving 11 bases between. This CDR3 has 15 amino acids. Germline loops: CDR1 MDHEN, CDR2 SYDVKM. Caucasian, healthy and from Russia, the donors were aged between about 6 and 90. The sample was also reused in another study, on T cells of mothers and their children. Per that study: In this cohort, donors were a few healthy Caucasian mothers plus their six children. Related mother-child pairs shared slightly more overlap than unrelated pairs, but the difference was non-significant.

Source material: blood. The V gene is TRBV28, the J gene TRBJ1-6; D is undetermined. This TCR derives from a boy younger than 18 in good health. This CDR3 is CASADRSSYNSPLHF. As DNA, the CDR3 is TGTGCCAGCGCCGACCGTAGCTCCTATAATTCACCCCTCCACTTT.